Given below is one T cell receptor (beta chain) in context. The target antigen is unknown. The V end was cut by 4 bases, the J end by 8 bases, with 14 bases between. Germline CDR1 is MGHRA and CDR2 is YSYEKL. The CDR3 runs to 13 residues. This record belongs to a study of cytomegalovirus exposure and HLA in healthy donors. General study results and limits: Among the CMV-associated chains, a few were confirmed in vitro as specific for CMV antigens. The classifier, whose performance was assessed in both the original and validation cohorts, reportedly diagnosed cytomegalovirus status with high specificity and sensitivity. The study flagged around 160 TCR beta chains as cytomegalovirus-associated. First-cohort TCR clusters were later found to tend to co-occur in the 90 to 150 validation repertoires.

Assay: immunoSEQ multiplex PCR; the TCRdb copy retains only in-frame clones and omits some. There are roughly 180,000 clones in the sample; roughly nine tenths occur only once, and 6.5% to 7.5% lies in the top ten. The J gene is TRBJ1-2, the V gene TRBV4-1; possible D gene TRBD1, 5 bases. Specimen: PBMCs. This sequence was found in a man younger than 40 in good health and CMV-seropositive. This chain's CDR3 is CASSPLGLGGYTF. CDR3 DNA sequence: TGCGCCAGCAGCCCCTTGGGGCTGGGCGGCTACACCTTC.